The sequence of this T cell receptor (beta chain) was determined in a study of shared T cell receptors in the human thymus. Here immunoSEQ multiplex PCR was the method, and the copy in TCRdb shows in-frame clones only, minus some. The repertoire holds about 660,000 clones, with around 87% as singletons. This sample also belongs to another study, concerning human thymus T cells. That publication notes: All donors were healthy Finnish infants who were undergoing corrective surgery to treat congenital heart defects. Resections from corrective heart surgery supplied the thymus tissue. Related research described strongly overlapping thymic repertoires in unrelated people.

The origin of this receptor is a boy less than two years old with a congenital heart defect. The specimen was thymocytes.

The CDR3 loop reads CASSLRLAGGGTQETQYF. In DNA, the CDR3 is TGTGCCAGCAGTCTCAGACTAGCGGGGGGCGGCACCCAAGAGACCCAGTACTTC. This rearrangement joins TRBV27 to TRBJ2-5, with 13 bases aligning to TRBD2. Germline CDR1 MNHEY, CDR2 SMNVEV (reference sequence). Losses at the gene ends were 5 bases for V and 1 base for J; bases not matched to a gene: 10. The CDR3 runs to 18 residues.